The clone carrying this TCR beta chain has only a few counts. The data belong to a study of CD8 T cells in ankylosing spondylitis. V lost 7 bases to trimming and J lost 1 base; unmatched junction nucleotides: 9. The CDR3 is 15 amino acids. Germline V CDR1 and CDR2: ENHRY, SYGVKD. TCRdb analysed the 5' RACE reads with MiXCR anew, one entry per CDR3 protein. The data contain 300,000 to 400,000 distinct CDR3 sequences, roughly 15% of them singletons. The sample comprised blood, either unsorted or a sorted T cell fraction (not recorded which). This clonotype originated in a male donor with ankylosing spondylitis or in good health (not recorded which). The rearrangement links TRBV10-3 to TRBJ2-7, with TRBD2 matching 8 bases. CDR3 sequence (DNA): TGTGCCATCACCGCCGGCAGCGGGGGTTCCTACGAGCAGTACTTC. This translates into CAITAGSGGSYEQYF.